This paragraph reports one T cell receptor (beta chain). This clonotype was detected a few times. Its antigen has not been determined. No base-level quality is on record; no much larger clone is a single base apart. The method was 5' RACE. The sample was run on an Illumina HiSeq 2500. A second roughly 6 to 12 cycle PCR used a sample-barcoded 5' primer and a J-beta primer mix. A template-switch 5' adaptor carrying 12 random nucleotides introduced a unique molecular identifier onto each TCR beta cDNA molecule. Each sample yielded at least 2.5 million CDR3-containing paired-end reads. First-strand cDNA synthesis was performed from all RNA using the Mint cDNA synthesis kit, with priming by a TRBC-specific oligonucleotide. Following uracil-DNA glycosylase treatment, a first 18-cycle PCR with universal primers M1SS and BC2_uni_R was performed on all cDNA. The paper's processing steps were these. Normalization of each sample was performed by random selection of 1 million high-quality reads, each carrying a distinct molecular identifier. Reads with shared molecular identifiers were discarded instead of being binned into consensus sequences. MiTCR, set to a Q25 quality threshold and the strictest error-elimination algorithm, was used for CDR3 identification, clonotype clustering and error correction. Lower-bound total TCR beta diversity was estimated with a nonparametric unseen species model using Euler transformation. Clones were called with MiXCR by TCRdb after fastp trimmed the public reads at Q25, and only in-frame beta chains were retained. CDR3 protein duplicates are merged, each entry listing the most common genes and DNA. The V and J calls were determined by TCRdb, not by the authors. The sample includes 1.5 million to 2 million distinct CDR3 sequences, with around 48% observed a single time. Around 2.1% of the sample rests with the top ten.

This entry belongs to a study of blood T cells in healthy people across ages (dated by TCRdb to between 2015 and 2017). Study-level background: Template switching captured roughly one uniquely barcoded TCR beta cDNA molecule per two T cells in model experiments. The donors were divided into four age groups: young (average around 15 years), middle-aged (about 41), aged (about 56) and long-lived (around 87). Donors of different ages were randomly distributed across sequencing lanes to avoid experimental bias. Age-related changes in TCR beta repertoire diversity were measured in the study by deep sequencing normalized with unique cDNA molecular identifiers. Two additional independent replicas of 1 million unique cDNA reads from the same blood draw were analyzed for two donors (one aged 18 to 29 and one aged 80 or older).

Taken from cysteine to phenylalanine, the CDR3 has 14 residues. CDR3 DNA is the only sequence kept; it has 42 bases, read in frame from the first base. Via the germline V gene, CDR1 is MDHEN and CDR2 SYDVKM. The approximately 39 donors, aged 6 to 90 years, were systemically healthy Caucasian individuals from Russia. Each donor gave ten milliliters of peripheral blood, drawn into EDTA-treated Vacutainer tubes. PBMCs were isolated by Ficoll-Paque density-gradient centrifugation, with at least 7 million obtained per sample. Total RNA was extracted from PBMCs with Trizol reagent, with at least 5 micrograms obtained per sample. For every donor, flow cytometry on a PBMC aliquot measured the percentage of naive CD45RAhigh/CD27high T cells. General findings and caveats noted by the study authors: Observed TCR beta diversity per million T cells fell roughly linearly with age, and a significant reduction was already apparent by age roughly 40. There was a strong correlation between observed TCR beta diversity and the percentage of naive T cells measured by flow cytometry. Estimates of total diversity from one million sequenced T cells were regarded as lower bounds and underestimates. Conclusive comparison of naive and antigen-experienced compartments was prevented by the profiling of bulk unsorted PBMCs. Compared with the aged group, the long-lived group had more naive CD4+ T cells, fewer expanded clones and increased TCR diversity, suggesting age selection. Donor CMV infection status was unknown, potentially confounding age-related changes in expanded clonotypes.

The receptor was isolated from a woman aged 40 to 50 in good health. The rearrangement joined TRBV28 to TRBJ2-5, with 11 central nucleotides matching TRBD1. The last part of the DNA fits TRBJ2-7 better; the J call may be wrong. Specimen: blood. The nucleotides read TGTGCCGCCCAACGGACAGGGGGCAACTACGAGCAGTACTTC. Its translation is CAAQRTGGNYEQYF.